A selection of T cell receptor beta chains follows, all from one sample in a study of glioma-infiltrating T cells after dendritic cell vaccination. The assay was immunoSEQ multiplex PCR, and TCRdb's table has in-frame clones only and misses some. The data show fewer than 70,000 clones, about 84% seen once. The material sequenced was blood, taken after dendritic cell vaccination. These receptors were obtained from a human donor with glioblastoma. The CDR3 runs from the conserved cysteine through the conserved F or W. The D gene is left open where the match is weak. Not all rows give a size; the values are once, few, many and, for expanded clones, a class.

D gene	V gene	clone size	J gene	CDR3 protein	CDR3 DNA
TRBD2	TRBV7-2	-	TRBJ2-1	CASSRSSGGTSDEQFF	TGTGCCAGCAGCAGGAGTAGCGGGGGTACCTCGGATGAGCAGTTCTTC
TRBD2	TRBV4-2	-	TRBJ2-1	CASTRLAGATREQFF	TGTGCCAGCACCAGGCTAGCGGGGGCCACGAGGGAGCAGTTCTTC
TRBD1	TRBV29-1	-	TRBJ2-5	CSVELTGQGAQYF	TGCAGCGTAGAATTGACAGGGCAGGGGGCCCAGTACTTC
-	TRBV6-5	-	TRBJ1-1	CASSGLSGVITEAFF	TGTGCCAGCAGTGGTCTTTCGGGGGTGATCACTGAAGCTTTCTTT
TRBD2	TRBV11-1	few	TRBJ2-1	CASSQAGGPWQFF	TGTGCCAGCAGCCAAGCGGGGGGGCCGTGGCAGTTCTTC
-	TRBV4-2	-	TRBJ1-3	CASSQGYRARGNTIYF	TGTGCCAGCAGCCAAGGATACAGGGCCCGAGGAAACACCATATATTTT
-	TRBV5-1	-	TRBJ2-3	CASSLQGADTQYF	TGCGCCAGCAGCTTACAGGGTGCAGATACGCAGTATTTT
TRBD1	TRBV6-1	few	TRBJ1-2	CASSESSGQGYGYTF	TGTGCCAGCAGTGAATCCTCGGGACAGGGCTATGGCTACACCTTC
-	TRBV9	-	TRBJ2-6	CASSPEWSPGANVLTF	TGTGCCAGCAGCCCTGAGTGGAGTCCTGGGGCCAACGTCCTGACTTTC
-	TRBV7-8	-	TRBJ1-6	CASSLAVRGSSPLHF	TGTGCCAGCAGCTTAGCGGTTAGGGGAAGTTCACCCCTCCACTTT
-	TRBV14	-	TRBJ2-7	CASSQGHFNEQYF	TGTGCCAGCAGCCAAGGACATTTTAACGAGCAGTACTTC
-	TRBV30	-	TRBJ1-2	CAWSTSGRHGYTF	TGTGCCTGGAGTACGTCAGGGCGCCATGGCTACACCTTC
-	TRBV2	-	TRBJ1-4	CASSETATNEKLFF	TGTGCCAGCAGCGAGACTGCAACTAATGAAAAACTGTTTTTT
TRBD1	TRBV10-1	-	TRBJ2-5	CASRDDRGGETQYF	TGCGCCAGCAGAGATGACAGGGGAGGTGAGACCCAGTACTTC
-	TRBV5-6	-	TRBJ1-5	CASSLGLSDQPQHF	TGTGCCAGCAGCTTGGGCCTATCGGATCAGCCCCAGCATTTT
-	TRBV19	-	TRBJ1-2	CASNRREEKANYGYTF	TGTGCCAGTAATCGCAGGGAGGAAAAAGCTAACTATGGCTACACCTTC
-	TRBV7-8	-	TRBJ2-1	CASSPYRDTNEQFF	TGTGCCAGCAGCCCTTACCGGGACACCAATGAGCAGTTCTTC
TRBD1	TRBV25-1	-	TRBJ2-5	CASSEWDRGGETQYF	TGTGCCAGCAGTGAATGGGACAGGGGAGGAGAGACCCAGTACTTC
TRBD1	TRBV27	-	TRBJ1-5	CASSPGTGSSQPQHF	TGTGCCAGCAGCCCCGGGACAGGGAGTAGTCAGCCCCAGCATTTT
-	TRBV25-1	once	TRBJ1-1	CASSEWAMNTEAFF	TGTGCCAGCAGTGAATGGGCGATGAACACTGAAGCTTTCTTT
TRBD1	TRBV30	-	TRBJ2-7	CAWSVATGWYEQYF	TGTGCCTGGAGTGTAGCGACAGGGTGGTACGAGCAGTACTTC
TRBD1	TRBV2	-	TRBJ1-5	CASRTGENQPQHF	TGTGCCAGCCGGACAGGGGAAAATCAGCCCCAGCATTTT
-	TRBV11-1	-	TRBJ1-4	CASSLQGNVLFF	TGTGCCAGCAGCCTACAGGGTAATGTGTTGTTTTTT
-	TRBV2	-	TRBJ1-1	CASRGDQGPRFYEAFF	TGTGCCAGCAGGGGCGATCAGGGGCCCCGTTTTTATGAAGCTTTCTTT
TRBD1	TRBV6-6	-	TRBJ2-7	CASSYGQGADYEQYF	TGTGCCAGCAGTTACGGCCAGGGGGCCGACTACGAGCAGTACTTC